Listed below are T cell receptor beta chains from one sample, sequenced in a study of shared T cell receptors in the human thymus. Sequencing was performed with immunoSEQ multiplex PCR; in TCRdb, only in-frame clones are kept and a portion is missing. The sample shows 500,000 to 850,000 clones, more than 70% of them seen only once. These data also formed part of another study, on human thymus T cells.

The sample was thymocytes. These receptors originate from a boy under two years old with a congenital heart defect. Each CDR3 is given with its conserved first and last residue. A D gene is named only where the DNA matches it firmly. Only some rows state a clone size, as once, few, many or a class for expanded clones.

once,TRBJ2-5,TRBV28,TRBD2,TGTGCCAGCATGAAACTAGCGGGGAACTCGCAAGAGACCCAGTACTTC,CASMKLAGNSQETQYF
.,TRBJ1-2,TRBV19,.,TGTGCCAGTAGTATCACGGTCTCTTATGGCTACACCTTC,CASSITVSYGYTF
.,TRBJ1-4,TRBV11-2,.,TGTGCCAGCAGCCCCCAGGGAAGGGGATCTAATGAAAAACTGTTTTTT,CASSPQGRGSNEKLFF
.,TRBJ1-1,TRBV7-2,.,TGTGCCAGCAGCTCGAGGCAGAACACTGAAGCTTTCTTT,CASSSRQNTEAFF
once,TRBJ1-4,TRBV4-3,.,TGCGCCAGCAGCCGACTCTTAGGAGCGGACGACGATGAAAAACTGTTTTTT,CASSRLLGADDDEKLFF
once,TRBJ2-3,TRBV7-2,TRBD2,TGTGCCAGCAGCACGGGGCTAGCGGGGGGTACGCAGTATTTT,CASSTGLAGGTQYF
.,TRBJ2-5,TRBV6-6,.,TGTGCCAGCAGTACACTCGACTTGACGGGGGAGACCCAGTACTTC,CASSTLDLTGETQYF
.,TRBJ1-6,TRBV30,TRBD1,TGTGCCTGGAGTAGTACGCCGGACAGGGCCGGGAATTCACCCCTCCACTTT,CAWSSTPDRAGNSPLHF
.,TRBJ1-5,TRBV6-1,TRBD1,TGTGCCAGCAGTGAAGCCCCTATGACAGGGATCGCGCAGCCCCAGCATTTT,CASSEAPMTGIAQPQHF
.,TRBJ1-4,TRBV7-9,.,TGTGCCAGCAGCTTAGGACATCAGGGTAATGAAAAACTGTTTTTT,CASSLGHQGNEKLFF
.,TRBJ2-1,TRBV9,TRBD2,TGTGCCAGCAGCTCGCGGGGGTCTACCTACAATGAGCAGTTCTTC,CASSSRGSTYNEQFF
.,TRBJ1-2,TRBV6-5,.,TGTGCCAGCAGGGGGCGGCACTATGGCTACACCTTC,CASRGRHYGYTF
.,TRBJ1-1,TRBV4-3,TRBD1,TGCGCCAGCAGCCAAGACCCAGGGGGCGCGGCTAAGAGAGCTGAAGCTTTCTTT,CASSQDPGGAAKRAEAFF
.,TRBJ2-7,TRBV7-9,.,TGTGCCAGCAGCTTAGGCCGTAGCCTGGACGAGCAGTACTTC,CASSLGRSLDEQYF
.,TRBJ2-7,TRBV5-4,TRBD2,TGTGCCAGCAGCACTAGCGGGAGGTACGAGCAGTACTTC,CASSTSGRYEQYF
.,TRBJ2-2,TRBV5-1,TRBD2,TGCGCCAGCAGCTTGGATGAGCGGGAGTCCCCCGGGGAGCTGTTTTTT,CASSLDERESPGELFF
.,TRBJ2-7,TRBV29-1,TRBD1,TGCAGCGTTGGCATACCGGGACAGGGGGCTTTATCGTACGAGCAGTACTTC,CSVGIPGQGALSYEQYF
.,TRBJ1-4,TRBV5-1,.,TGCGCCAGCAGACCGGGACAAAAGAATGAAAAACTGTTTTTT,CASRPGQKNEKLFF
.,TRBJ1-1,TRBV7-9,TRBD1,TGTGCCAGCAGCCCACAGGGGGCTAGCACTGAAGCTTTCTTT,CASSPQGASTEAFF
.,TRBJ2-5,TRBV28,TRBD2,TGTGCCAGCAGTTTTAGTCTAGCGGAAAACGAGACCCAGTACTTC,CASSFSLAENETQYF
.,TRBJ1-2,TRBV6-4,TRBD1,TGTGCCAGCAGTGATCCACCCGGACAGGGCCCTAACTATGGCTACACCTTC,CASSDPPGQGPNYGYTF
.,TRBJ2-1,TRBV18,TRBD2,TGTGCCAGCTCACCATCGACTAGCGGCGAGCAGTTCTTC,CASSPSTSGEQFF
.,TRBJ1-1,TRBV28,.,TGTGCCAGCAGTTTTGGCAGGGTACCTTCTGAAACTGAAGCTTTCTTT,CASSFGRVPSETEAFF
.,TRBJ2-7,TRBV15,.,TGTGCCACCAGATTGCACGGGTTGGGGGGGCCGGACTCCTACGAGCAGTACTTC,CATRLHGLGGPDSYEQYF
.,TRBJ2-2,TRBV28,.,TGTGCCAGCAGTTTAAGGTCAGAGGTTCGGGTCACCGGGGAGCTGTTTTTT,CASSLRSEVRVTGELFF